One TCR beta chain is described in this entry. It lacks a known antigen. No clone much larger than this one lies a single base away; base qualities are absent. CDR1 is given as LNHDA and CDR2 as SQIVND, both from the germline V gene (reference sequence). Relative to germline, V is missing 4 bases and J is missing 5 bases, with 8 bases of the junction outside any gene match. The CDR3, cysteine through phenylalanine, is 15 amino acids long. Just CDR3 DNA is preserved here, 45 bases in frame from base 1. Collaborating institutions collected whole blood in K2EDTA tubes following their own protocols. Collaborator samples were shipped for TCRbeta analysis as frozen whole blood, isolated PBMCs, or DNA extracted from either sample type. TCRbeta CDR3 regions were amplified from genomic DNA using the immunoSEQ Assay, a bias-controlled multiplex PCR. The study's own analysis went as follows. The number of nucleated cells in each sample was estimated from the amplification of reference gene primers within the assay. To quantify the absolute abundance of each unique TCRbeta CDR3 rearrangement, sequence reads were collapsed and filtered. For each sample, productive Simpson clonality was calculated as the square root of Simpson's diversity index over productive rearrangements. This is the immuneACCESS table as TCRdb keeps it, with only in-frame sequences that have V and J called. A part of the clones is gone; compared with another copy, unresolved V genes explain less than half, and the rest is unexplained. The DNA was the basis for D and trimming; V, J and clone size are from that table. Counted in this sample were about 190,000 clones; around 80% of them appeared once. The ten largest clones represent under 15% of the sample.

The sample comes from a study of blood T cell repertoires in COVID-19 (dated by TCRdb to the early 2020s). With respect to the entire study: The collaborator samples originated in the United States, Italy and Spain and spanned the acute and convalescent phases of COVID-19. The repertoires were made available in a free public database intended to serve as a resource for research on the immune response to SARS-CoV-2. The dataset comprised deeply sampled blood TCRbeta repertoires from subjects exposed to, actively infected with, or recovered from COVID-19. Where HLA class I and class II types were available, the types were taken from metadata supplied by the sample provider, not from assay-based typing. A de-identified subject ID, COVID-19 status, age in years and sex were almost always included in the sample metadata. The material from the prospective study consisted of cDNA or gDNA derived from T cells, B-cell-depleted T cells, or PBMCs. The samples were drawn from two sources: the first 160 participants of the ongoing ImmuneRACE study, and 950 to 1,500 subjects contributed by 6 global collaborators. The full study reports these points: The amount of clinical and demographic metadata varied by source and participant and was provided uncurated.

The specimen sequenced was peripheral blood. The source is a woman between 50 and 59 years old with acute or convalescent COVID-19. Here the chain combines TRBV19 and TRBJ2-5, and 9 junction bases match TRBD2. The DNA sequence follows: TGTGCCAGTAGTACAGGCGGGAGGGTTGTGGAGACCCAGTACTTC. Its amino acids are CASSTGGRVVETQYF. The full variable domain, completed from the reference TRBV19 and TRBJ2-5 proteins outside the CDR3, reads DGGITQSPKYLFRKEGQNVTLSCEQNLNHDAMYWYRQDPGQGLRLIYYSQIVNDFQKGDIAEGYSVSREKKESFPLTVTSAQKNPTAFYLCASSTGGRVVETQYFGPGTRLLVL.